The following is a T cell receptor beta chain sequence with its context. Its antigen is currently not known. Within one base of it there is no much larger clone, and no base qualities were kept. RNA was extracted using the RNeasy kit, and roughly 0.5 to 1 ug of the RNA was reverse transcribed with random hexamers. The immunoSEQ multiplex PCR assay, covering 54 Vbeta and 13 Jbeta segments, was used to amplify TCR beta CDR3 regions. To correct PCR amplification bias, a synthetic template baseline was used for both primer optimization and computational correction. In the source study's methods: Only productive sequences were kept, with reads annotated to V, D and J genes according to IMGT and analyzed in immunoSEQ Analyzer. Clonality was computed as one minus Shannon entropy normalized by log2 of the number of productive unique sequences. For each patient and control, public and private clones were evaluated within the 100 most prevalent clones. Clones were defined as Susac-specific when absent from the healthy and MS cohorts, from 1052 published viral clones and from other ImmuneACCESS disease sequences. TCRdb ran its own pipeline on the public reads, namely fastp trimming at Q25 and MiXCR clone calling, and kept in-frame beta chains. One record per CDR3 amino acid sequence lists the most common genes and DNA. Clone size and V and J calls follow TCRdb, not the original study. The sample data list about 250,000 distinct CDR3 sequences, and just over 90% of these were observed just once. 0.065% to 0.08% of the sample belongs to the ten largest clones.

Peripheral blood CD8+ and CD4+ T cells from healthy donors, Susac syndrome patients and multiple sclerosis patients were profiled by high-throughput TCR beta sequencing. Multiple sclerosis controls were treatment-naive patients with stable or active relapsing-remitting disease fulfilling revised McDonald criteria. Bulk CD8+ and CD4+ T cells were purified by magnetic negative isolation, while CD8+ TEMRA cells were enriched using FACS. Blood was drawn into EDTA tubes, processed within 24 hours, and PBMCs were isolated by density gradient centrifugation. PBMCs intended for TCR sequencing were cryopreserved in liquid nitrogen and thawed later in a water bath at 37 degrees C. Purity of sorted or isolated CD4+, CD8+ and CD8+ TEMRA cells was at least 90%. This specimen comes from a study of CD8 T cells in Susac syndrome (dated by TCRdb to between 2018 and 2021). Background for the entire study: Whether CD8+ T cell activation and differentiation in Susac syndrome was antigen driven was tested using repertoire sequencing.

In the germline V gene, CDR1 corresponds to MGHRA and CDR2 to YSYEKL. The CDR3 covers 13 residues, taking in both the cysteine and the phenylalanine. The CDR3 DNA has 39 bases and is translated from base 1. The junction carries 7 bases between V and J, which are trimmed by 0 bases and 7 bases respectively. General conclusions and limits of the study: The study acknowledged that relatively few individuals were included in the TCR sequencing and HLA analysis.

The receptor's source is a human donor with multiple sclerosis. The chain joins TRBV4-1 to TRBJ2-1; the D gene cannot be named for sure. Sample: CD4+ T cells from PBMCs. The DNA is TGCGCCAGCAGCCAAGATCCAGGAAATGAGCAGTTCTTC. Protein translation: CASSQDPGNEQFF.